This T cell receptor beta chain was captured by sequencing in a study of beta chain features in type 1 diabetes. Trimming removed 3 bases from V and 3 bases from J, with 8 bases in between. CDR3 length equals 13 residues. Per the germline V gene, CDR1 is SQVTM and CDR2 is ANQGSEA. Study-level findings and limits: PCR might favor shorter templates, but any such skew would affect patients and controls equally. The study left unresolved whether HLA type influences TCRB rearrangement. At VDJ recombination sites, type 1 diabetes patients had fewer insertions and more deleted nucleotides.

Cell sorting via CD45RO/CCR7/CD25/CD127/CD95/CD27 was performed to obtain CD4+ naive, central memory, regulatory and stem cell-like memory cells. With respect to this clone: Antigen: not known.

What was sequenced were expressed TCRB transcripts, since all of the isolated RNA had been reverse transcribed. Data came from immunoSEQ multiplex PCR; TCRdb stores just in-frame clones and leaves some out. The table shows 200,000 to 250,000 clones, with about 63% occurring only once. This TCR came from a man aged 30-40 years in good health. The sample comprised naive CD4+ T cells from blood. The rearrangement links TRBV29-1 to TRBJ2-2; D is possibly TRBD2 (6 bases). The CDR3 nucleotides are TGCAGCGTTGATTCTAGCGACACCGGGGAGCTGTTTTTT. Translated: CSVDSSDTGELFF.